This T cell receptor (beta chain) was observed in a study of cytomegalovirus exposure and HLA in healthy donors. Whole-study results and caveats: A later analysis linked a missense variant in DCLRE1C to the trimming of TCR beta V and J genes.

A multiplex PCR was run with 60 Vbeta primers and 13 Jbeta primers. Assay used: immunoSEQ multiplex PCR; TCRdb lists only in-frame clones, some missing. The top ten clones hold around 5.7% of a sample with 160,000 or so clones, 80% of them seen once. This CDR3 contains 17 residues. The junction had 4 bases not matched to a gene; V was cut back by 1 base and J by 5 bases. Germline V gene data show CDR1 as SNHLY and CDR2 as FYNNEI. A note on this clone: The antigen is not known.

This sequence joins TRBV2 and TRBJ2-3; TRBD2 matches 15 bases. The source is a man between 40 and 49 years old in good health and CMV-seronegative. Sequencing input: PBMCs. The CDR3 is CASSEGGLAGGQDTQYF. CDR3 sequence (DNA): TGTGCCAGCAGTGAAGGGGGACTAGCGGGAGGTCAAGATACGCAGTATTTT.